This passage covers 13 T cell receptor beta chains from one sample sequenced in a study of blood T cell repertoires in COVID-19. TCRdb keeps only in-frame clones here, not all; method: immunoSEQ multiplex PCR. The sample has about 330,000 clones; roughly 87% are singletons. Sequencing was performed on peripheral blood. These receptors came from a man aged 25-45 years with COVID-19, enrolled during active disease.

J is TRBJ2-7 and V is TRBV5-6; D gene uncertain. The germline gives CDR1 SGHDT, CDR2 YYEEEE. V lost 0 bases, J lost 6 bases, and 19 bases lay in between. This CDR3 contains 16 residues. The CDR3 DNA follows: TGTGCCAGCAGCTTGGGGCCCGCGCTCCTAAGAGGCGAGCAGTACTTC. This translates into CASSLGPALLRGEQYF.

This chain links TRBV4-1 with TRBJ2-7, with D tentatively TRBD2 (6 bases). Trimming shortened V by 4 bases and J by 5 bases, and 18 bases separated the two germline ends. The CDR3 is 15 residues long. The germline V gene has CDR1 MGHRA and CDR2 YSYEKL. The CDR3 region is CASSPGWGGGNEQYF. The DNA for the CDR3 is TGCGCCAGCAGCCCCGGCTGGGGAGGAGGGAACGAGCAGTACTTC.

This chain connects TRBV6-5 to TRBJ1-6, with D possibly being TRBD1 (5 bases). The V gene's germline CDR1 is MNHEY and CDR2 SVGAGI. The V gene lost 2 bases and the J gene lost 9 bases, with 14 bases spanning the gap. The CDR3 runs 15 residues. The CDR3 loop reads CASSYNYGGASPLHF. For the CDR3, the DNA is TGTGCCAGCAGTTACAACTACGGGGGAGCTTCACCCCTCCACTTT.

The chain links TRBV7-2 to TRBJ2-7, with TRBD2 as a possible D gene (6 bases). Trimming pared 5 bases from V and 7 bases from J, leaving 18 bases between. Germline lookup yields CDR1 SGHTA and CDR2 FQGNSA. The CDR3 is 14 amino acids. The CDR3 sequence: CASSLGLPRGEQYF. CDR3 sequence (DNA): TGTGCCAGCAGCCTTGGGTTACCCCGGGGGGAGCAGTACTTC.

V usage is TRBV7-3 and J usage is TRBJ1-1; 8 positions match TRBD1. With 6 bases clipped from V and 6 bases from J, the junction kept 6 bases outside the gene matches. This CDR3 is 13 amino acids long. Germline V gene sequence: CDR1 SGHTA, CDR2 FQGTGA. The chain's CDR3 is CASSQGALAEAFF. The CDR3 coding sequence is TGTGCCAGCAGTCAGGGGGCGCTGGCTGAAGCTTTCTTT.

The chain couples TRBV20-1 to TRBJ1-2; no definite D call. Germline V gene sequence: CDR1 DFQATT, CDR2 SNEGSKA (reference sequence). The CDR3 consists of 11 residues. The CDR3: CNTGSNYGYTF. DNA of the CDR3: TGCAATACGGGGTCTAACTATGGCTACACCTTC.

This clone was seen more than once but under ten times. The chain employs TRBV24-1 and TRBJ1-6, with no clear D. The CDR3 is 15 residues long. The germline V and J ends were trimmed by 5 bases and 5 bases, with 12 bases remaining between them. CDR1 and CDR2 from the germline V gene are KGHDR and SFDVKD. CDR3 sequence: CATSAGDLDNSPLHF. The CDR3, as DNA: TGTGCCACCAGTGCCGGGGATCTGGATAATTCACCCCTCCACTTT.

The chain couples TRBV4-1 to TRBJ2-7; D possibly corresponds to TRBD2 (5 bases). Germline V CDR1 and CDR2: MGHRA, YSYEKL. V lost 0 bases to trimming and J lost 3 bases, with 6 bases between them. The CDR3 loop spans 13 amino acids. CDR3 sequence reads: CASSQEGSYEQYF. Here the CDR3 DNA reads TGCGCCAGCAGCCAAGAGGGGAGCTACGAGCAGTACTTC.

The gene calls are TRBV9 and TRBJ2-1, with 12 bases lining up with TRBD1. The germline CDR1 and CDR2 sequences are SGDLS and YYNGEE. The trim removed 0 bases at V and 9 bases at J, leaving 4 bases unmatched. The CDR3 has 15 amino acids. This CDR3 is CASSVGGTGGGEQFF. The CDR3 DNA sequence: TGTGCCAGCAGCGTAGGGGGGACAGGGGGCGGTGAGCAGTTCTTC.

V and J are TRBV5-1 and TRBJ1-1, with 12 bases fitting TRBD1. The CDR3 sequence is 16 residues long. With V trimmed by 0 bases and J by 1 base, 1 base remained unmatched. Germline loops: CDR1 SGHRS, CDR2 YFSETQ. The CDR3, as DNA: TGCGCCAGCAGCTTGGGGGACAGGGGGCGGAACACTGAAGCTTTCTTT. Its translation: CASSLGDRGRNTEAFF.

The V gene is TRBV10-3, the J gene TRBJ2-7; 7 bases match TRBD2. Trimming removed 9 bases from V and 4 bases from J; junction bases left unmatched: 6. This CDR3 comprises 12 residues. Per the germline V gene, CDR1 is ENHRY and CDR2 is SYGVKD. The CDR3 is CAIMTAGYEQYF. CDR3 nucleotide sequence: TGTGCCATTATGACAGCGGGATACGAGCAGTACTTC.

The rearrangement joins TRBV27 to TRBJ2-1; possibly TRBD1 for D (7 bases). This CDR3 contains 13 residues. CDR1 and CDR2 from the germline V gene are MNHEY and SMNVEV (reference sequence). The V end lost 7 bases, the J end lost 1 base, and 8 bases lay between the germline ends. The CDR3 nucleotides are TGTGCCAGCACAGGGGGGTCCTACAATGAGCAGTTCTTC. Amino acid sequence: CASTGGSYNEQFF.

The chain is built from TRBV3-1 (or the pseudogene TRBV3-2) and TRBJ1-1; TRBD1 agrees at 8 bases. Germline trimming cut 3 bases from V and 1 base from J; bases unmatched to any gene: 10. CDR1 LGHDT and CDR2 YNNKEL come from the germline V gene (reference sequence). The CDR3 runs to 17 residues. The CDR3 loop is CASSHGRGRGANTEAFF. The CDR3 coding sequence is TGTGCCAGCAGCCATGGCAGGGGGCGCGGGGCGAACACTGAAGCTTTCTTT.